These 26 T cell receptor beta chains were sequenced from one sample in a study of identifying expanded T cells in peripheral blood. Using immunoSEQ multiplex PCR, the repertoire was profiled, and TCRdb retains in-frame clones only, with some absent. The sample consists of about 97,000 clones, around 88% of them appearing once. Sequenced sample: blood. The source of these receptors is a person aged 18 to 75 in good health.

The CDR3 sequence is CASSFKTPWAGELFF. The CDR3 coding sequence is TGTGCCAGCAGCTTCAAGACTCCGTGGGCCGGGGAGCTGTTTTTT. The chain links TRBV7-9 to TRBJ2-2; D remains unclear. Per the germline V gene, CDR1 is SEHNR and CDR2 is FQNEAQ (reference sequence). This CDR3 is built from 15 residues. Trimming stripped 3 bases from V and 6 bases from J, with 14 bases between.

This chain joins TRBV19 and TRBJ2-1; D could derive from TRBD1 or TRBD2 (5 bases each). The germline gives CDR1 LNHDA, CDR2 SQIVND (reference sequence). The V end lost 7 bases, the J end lost 3 bases, and 10 bases lay between the germline ends. The CDR3 totals 13 residues. For the CDR3, the DNA is TGTGCCAGTATTGGGACGGTCTACAATGAGCAGTTCTTC. As protein: CASIGTVYNEQFF.

The V gene is TRBV4-1, the J gene TRBJ2-7; no firm D call. The CDR3 length is 17 residues. Germline CDR1 reads MGHRA; CDR2 reads YSYEKL. V was pared by 0 bases and J by 10 bases, with 25 bases between. The CDR3 DNA is TGCGCCAGCAGCCAAGAAGGCGCGACGGTTCTCCCCCTCCCTCAGTACTTC. This encodes CASSQEGATVLPLPQYF.

This chain joins TRBV10-3 and TRBJ2-3; 8 positions match TRBD2. CDR3 length: 13 residues. Germline V gene lookup returns CDR1 ENHRY and CDR2 SYGVKD. Unmatched junction bases numbered 3, after V lost 2 bases and J lost 8 bases. The CDR3 DNA follows: TGTGCCATCAGTGAGCCGGGACTAGTTACGCAGTATTTT. This encodes CAISEPGLVTQYF.

The chain uses TRBV29-1 and TRBJ2-7; TRBD1 matches at 8 bases. The CDR3 is 13 amino acids. Per the germline V gene, CDR1 is SQVTM and CDR2 is ANQGSEA. After removal of 6 bases from V and 6 bases from J, the junction contained 10 bases not matched to a gene. The CDR3 DNA sequence: TGCAGCGTGACAGGGGCTTCCTCTATCGAGCAGTACTTC. It translates to CSVTGASSIEQYF.

The rearrangement links TRBV9 to TRBJ2-7, with unresolved D. With 4 bases removed from V and 4 bases from J, the gap between germline ends came to 18 bases. From germline, CDR1 is SGDLS and CDR2 YYNGEE. CDR3 length equals 15 residues. This CDR3 is CASSLTGASPYEQYF. CDR3 bases: TGTGCCAGCAGCCTCACTGGAGCTTCCCCTTACGAGCAGTACTTC. The full variable domain, rest sourced from reference TRBV9 and TRBJ2-7, is DSGVTQTPKHLITATGQRVTLRCSPRSGDLSVYWYQQSLDQGLQFLIQYYNGEERAKGNILERFSAQQFPDLHSELNLSSLELGDSALYFCASSLTGASPYEQYFGPGTRLTVT.

This chain links TRBV7-8 with TRBJ2-7, with 7 bases fitting TRBD1. This CDR3 spans 13 amino acids. Unmatched junction bases numbered 6, after V lost 5 bases and J lost 5 bases. Per germline, CDR1 SGHVS and CDR2 FQNEAQ. CDR3 in amino acids: CASSPQTGNEQYF. CDR3 DNA sequence: TGTGCCAGCAGCCCCCAGACAGGGAACGAGCAGTACTTC.

V and J are TRBV29-1 and TRBJ1-2; D is unresolved. The germline V gene has CDR1 SQVTM and CDR2 ANQGSEA. The CDR3 totals 14 residues. The ends were cut back, 6 bases at V and 5 bases at J, with 19 bases in the middle. The CDR3 protein is CSVPLFAGIYGYTF. The DNA of the CDR3 is TGCAGCGTCCCCCTTTTTGCAGGAATTTATGGCTACACCTTC.

The V and J genes are TRBV7-6 and TRBJ1-1; D remains unclear. This CDR3 spans 12 amino acids. The V gene's germline CDR1 is SGHVS and CDR2 FNYEAQ. Trimming shortened V by 1 base and J by 6 bases, and 6 bases separated the two germline ends. CDR3 bases: TGTGCCAGCAGCTTAGACCCCGCTGAAGCTTTCTTT. This codes for CASSLDPAEAFF.

The chain couples TRBV4-3 to TRBJ1-5; D not certain. This CDR3 has 13 residues. V lost 0 bases and J lost 4, with 4 bases in between. Looked up from germline, CDR1 is LGHNA and CDR2 is YSLEER. The CDR3 DNA reads TGCGCCAGCAGCCAAGACGGAAATCAGCCCCAGCATTTT. Residues: CASSQDGNQPQHF.

The J gene is TRBJ1-1, the V gene TRBV7-6; D is undetermined. Germline V CDR1 and CDR2: SGHVS, FNYEAQ. V lost 3 bases, J lost 1 base, and 6 bases lay in between. The CDR3 consists of 13 residues. CDR3 nucleotides: TGTGCCAGCAGCTTCAACAGGAACACTGAAGCTTTCTTT. The encoded protein is CASSFNRNTEAFF.

The chain carries TRBV5-1 and TRBJ1-1, with a possible D match to TRBD1 (5 bases). The germline V gene encodes CDR1 SGHRS and CDR2 YFSETQ. V lost 4 bases to trimming and J lost 1 base, with 8 bases between them. CDR3 length equals 13 residues. The CDR3, as DNA: TGCGCCAGCAGCCAAACAGGGAACACTGAAGCTTTCTTT. It encodes CASSQTGNTEAFF.

This clone showed up just once. The chain recombines TRBV2 with TRBJ2-7, with a tentative D call TRBD1 (6 bases). V dropped 9 bases and J dropped 3 bases, with 12 bases sitting between them. Germline CDR1 reads SNHLY; CDR2 reads FYNNEI. This CDR3 region has 12 residues. The CDR3 reads CASTGMGYEQYF. The CDR3 nucleotides are TGTGCCAGTACAGGGATGGGCTACGAGCAGTACTTC. Combining the CDR3 with reference TRBV2 and TRBJ2-7 gives the whole variable domain EPEVTQTPSHQVTQMGQEVILRCVPISNHLYFYWYRQILGQKVEFLVSFYNNEISEKSEIFDDQFSVERPDGSNFTLKIRSTKLEDSAMYFCASTGMGYEQYFGPGTRLTVT.

The CDR3 region has the DNA TGTGCCAGCAGCTTGGCGGCGGACTACAATGAGCAGTTCTTC. Protein product: CASSLAADYNEQFF. V and J are TRBV5-6 and TRBJ2-1; D is undetermined. Germline CDR1 SGHDT, CDR2 YYEEEE. Trimming pared 0 bases from V and 3 bases from J, leaving 7 bases between. This CDR3 spans 14 amino acids.

The V gene is TRBV11-2, the J gene TRBJ1-2, with a tentative D call TRBD1 (5 bases). Germline V CDR1 and CDR2: SGHAT, FQNNGV. V was cut by 1 base and J by 4 bases, with 13 bases left in between. The CDR3 runs 15 residues. CDR3 protein: CASSLAPERGYGYTF. As DNA, the CDR3 is TGTGCCAGCAGCTTAGCCCCAGAGAGGGGCTATGGCTACACCTTC.

V gene TRBV10-3 combines with J gene TRBJ1-5; D is unclear. CDR1 is ENHRY, CDR2 SYGVKD, per germline. The CDR3 loop spans 12 amino acids. V lost 3 bases and J 4 bases, leaving 4 bases between the germline ends. The CDR3 region is CAISDRNQPQHF. CDR3 DNA: TGTGCCATCAGTGATCGTAATCAGCCCCAGCATTTT.

The gene calls are TRBV10-3 and TRBJ1-2; 7 bases map to TRBD1. This CDR3 has 14 residues. V lost 0 bases to trimming and J lost 8 bases; unmatched junction nucleotides: 6. The V gene's germline CDR1 is ENHRY and CDR2 SYGVKD. This CDR3 reads CAISESQQGQGYTF. DNA for the CDR3: TGTGCCATCAGTGAGTCACAACAGGGGCAGGGCTACACCTTC.

The rearrangement uses TRBV7-2 and TRBJ1-3, with no clear D. The CDR3 is 17 residues long. Germline loops: CDR1 SGHTA, CDR2 FQGNSA. The ends were cut back, 1 base at V and 0 bases at J, with 13 bases in the middle. DNA of the CDR3: TGTGCCAGCAGCTTAGTCACCACAGCCTTCTCTGGAAACACCATATATTTT. Its protein product is CASSLVTTAFSGNTIYF.

V is TRBV11-2 and J is TRBJ2-7, with D perhaps matching TRBD2 (5 bases). Germline V CDR1 and CDR2: SGHAT, FQNNGV. The length of the CDR3 is 15 residues. V was clipped by 5 bases and J by 6 bases, with 20 bases between them. The DNA for the CDR3 is TGTGCCAGCAGCCCATTAGGGCTAATACGGGGCGAGCAGTACTTC. It encodes CASSPLGLIRGEQYF.

This rearrangement joins TRBV27 to TRBJ2-1; the match to TRBD1 covers 7 bases. This CDR3 contains 13 residues. Germline CDR1 MNHEY, CDR2 SMNVEV (reference sequence). After removal of 6 bases from V and 4 bases from J, the junction contained 3 bases not matched to a gene. CDR3 protein: CASSRTGYNEQFF. Here the CDR3 DNA reads TGTGCCAGCAGCAGGACAGGTTACAATGAGCAGTTCTTC.

This chain uses TRBV7-9 with TRBJ1-4, with D possibly matching TRBD1 (6 bases). The germline V gene has CDR1 SEHNR and CDR2 FQNEAQ (reference sequence). V shed 5 bases and J shed 4 bases, with 20 bases lying between them. This CDR3 comprises 17 residues. The CDR3 DNA reads as TGTGCCAGCAGCAACCCTCCCCCCCTCAGGGGTAATGAAAAACTGTTTTTT. This encodes CASSNPPPLRGNEKLFF.

The count of this clone is one. The V gene is TRBV2, the J gene TRBJ2-7; D assignment may be TRBD1 or TRBD2 (5 bases each). Germline values: CDR1 SNHLY, CDR2 FYNNEI. This CDR3 has 14 amino acids. Trimming shortened V by 5 bases and J by 3 bases, and 14 bases separated the two germline ends. CDR3 nucleotide sequence: TGTGCCAGCAGTCGGGGCAACGTCGACTACGAGCAGTACTTC. Residues: CASSRGNVDYEQYF.

The rearrangement joins TRBV6-5 to TRBJ1-2; weak D call: TRBD1 (5 bases). In germline, CDR1 is MNHEY, CDR2 SVGAGI. The V end was cut by 5 bases, the J end by 3 bases, with 13 bases between. The CDR3 has 14 residues. CDR3 amino acids: CASSVRGDDYGYTF. For the CDR3, the DNA is TGTGCCAGCAGTGTGAGAGGGGACGACTATGGCTACACCTTC.

The J gene is TRBJ2-5, the V gene TRBV5-1; 9 nucleotides agree with TRBD1. The CDR3 runs 15 residues. Germline CDR1 SGHRS, CDR2 YFSETQ. V trimming: 0 bases; J trimming: 4 bases; junction bases outside the gene matches: 4. The CDR3 sequence: CASSLAGTGRETQYF. The DNA of the CDR3 is TGCGCCAGCAGCTTGGCCGGGACAGGGAGAGAGACCCAGTACTTC.

V usage is TRBV29-1 and J usage is TRBJ2-7; TRBD1 matches at 8 bases. Trimming took 0 bases from V and 4 from J; bases not matched to a gene: 5. The length of the CDR3 is 14 residues. CDR1 and CDR2 (germline): SQVTM, ANQGSEA. The CDR3 DNA reads as TGCAGCGTTGAAGATGCGTGGACAGGGTACGAGCAGTACTTC. This sequence encodes CSVEDAWTGYEQYF.

The chain employs TRBV5-4 and TRBJ2-7, with a tentative D call TRBD1 (6 bases). Germline CDR1 and CDR2: SGHNT and YYREEE (reference sequence). This CDR3 region has 16 residues. V lost 4 bases and J 1 base, leaving 18 bases between the germline ends. The CDR3 region is CASSLGASPTSYEQYF. DNA for the CDR3: TGTGCCAGCAGCCTGGGGGCTAGCCCGACGTCCTACGAGCAGTACTTC.